The 3 T cell receptor beta chains below all came from one sample that was sequenced in a study of blood T cell repertoires in COVID-19 (TCRdb year 2020). Library preparation employed the immunoSEQ multiplex PCR assay. Here the immuneACCESS table is served through TCRdb, limited to in-frame sequences with V and J called. Missing clones are a known gap in these copies; in checked studies unresolved V genes cover under half, and the rest lacks a known reason. This sample comprises about 400,000 clones, more than 75% of them detected only once. Under 3% of the sample belongs to the ten largest clones. Material for sequencing was PBMCs or T cells enriched from blood (not recorded which). These receptors all stem from a woman in her twenties or thirties who had recovered from COVID-19.

A few counts support this clone. The V call is TRBV5-4, the J call TRBJ1-2, with 11 bases fitting TRBD1. Germline V lookup: CDR1 SGHNT, CDR2 YYREEE (reference sequence). V lost 4 bases, J lost 4 bases, and 6 bases stayed unmatched. CDR3 length: 15 residues. The CDR3 DNA is TGTGCCAGCAGCCTGGGACAGGGGGTGCCCTATGGCTACACCTTC. Protein product: CASSLGQGVPYGYTF. Complete variable domain (other parts from reference TRBV5-4 and TRBJ1-2): ETGVTQSPTHLIKTRGQQVTLRCSSQSGHNTVSWYQQALGQGPQFIFQYYREEENGRGNFPPRFSGLQFPNYSSELNVNALELDDSALYLCASSLGQGVPYGYTFGSGTRLTVV.

V and J are TRBV27 and TRBJ2-3; 11 bases map to TRBD2. The germline V gene encodes CDR1 MNHEY and CDR2 SMNVEV (reference sequence). V gave up 0 bases and J gave up 7 bases; unmatched junction bases: 6. CDR3 size: 16 residues. CDR3 sequence reads: CASSLSAGTSGYTQYF. In DNA form, the CDR3 reads TGTGCCAGCAGTTTATCTGCCGGGACTAGCGGATATACGCAGTATTTT.

The chain is built from TRBV6-5 and TRBJ1-1, with D unclear. Trimming took 7 bases from V and 0 from J, leaving 12 bases between them. CDR1 and CDR2 (germline): MNHEY, SVGAGI. The CDR3 has 14 residues. CDR3 coding DNA: TGTGCCAGCACCGGGGATGGAATGAACACTGAAGCTTTCTTT. Amino acid sequence: CASTGDGMNTEAFF.